Sequencing of this T cell receptor beta chain was carried out in a study of cytomegalovirus exposure and HLA in healthy donors. CDR3 size: 14 residues. Germline trimming cut 2 bases from V and 1 base from J; bases unmatched to any gene: 2. Looked up from germline, CDR1 is SGHNT and CDR2 is YYREEE (reference sequence). 13 Jbeta primers and 60 Vbeta primers were used for the PCR. Clones were read by immunoSEQ multiplex PCR, and TCRdb kept only the in-frame ones, dropping some. This sample contains roughly 80,000 clones. Source material: PBMCs. The chain links TRBV5-4 to TRBJ2-5, with 7 bases fitting TRBD1. This TCR was recovered from a man in his fifties or sixties in good health and CMV-seronegative. The DNA for the CDR3 is TGTGCCAGCAGCTTCCGGGACAGCCAAGAGACCCAGTACTTC. This translates into CASSFRDSQETQYF.